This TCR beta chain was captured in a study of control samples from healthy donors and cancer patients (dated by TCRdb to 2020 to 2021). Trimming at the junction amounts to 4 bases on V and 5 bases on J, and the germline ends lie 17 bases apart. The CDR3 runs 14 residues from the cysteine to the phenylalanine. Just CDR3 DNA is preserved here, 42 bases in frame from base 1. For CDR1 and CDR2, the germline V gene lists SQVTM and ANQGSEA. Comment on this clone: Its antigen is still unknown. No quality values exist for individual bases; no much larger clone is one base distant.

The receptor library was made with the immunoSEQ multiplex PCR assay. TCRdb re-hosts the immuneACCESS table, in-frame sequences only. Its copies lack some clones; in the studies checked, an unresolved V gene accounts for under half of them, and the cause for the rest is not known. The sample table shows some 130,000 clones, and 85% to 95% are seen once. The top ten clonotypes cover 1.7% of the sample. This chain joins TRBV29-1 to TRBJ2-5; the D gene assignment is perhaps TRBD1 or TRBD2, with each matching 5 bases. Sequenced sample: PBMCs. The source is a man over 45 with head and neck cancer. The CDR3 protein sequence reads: CSVGRGAVGETQYF. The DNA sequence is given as TGCAGCGTTGGACGAGGGGCGGTTGGTGAGACCCAGTACTTC. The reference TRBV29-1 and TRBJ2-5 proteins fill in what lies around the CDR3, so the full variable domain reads SAVISQKPSRDICQRGTSLTIQCQVDSQVTMMFWYRQQPGQSLTLIATANQGSEATYESGFVIDKFPISRPNLTFSTLTVSNMSPEDSSIYLCSVGRGAVGETQYFGPGTRLLVL.